Listed here are 16 T cell receptor beta chains from one sample, sequenced in a study of blood T cell repertoires in COVID-19 (dated by TCRdb to between 2020 and 2021). The library was built by means of the immunoSEQ multiplex PCR assay. TCRdb took this table from immuneACCESS and kept in-frame rearrangements with V and J called. Such tables lack part of the clones; where checked against another copy, unresolved V genes explain under half of the gap, and the rest is unexplained. In all, the sample holds 95,000 to 120,000 clones, and over 75% of those were seen once. The top ten hold 2.4% of the sample. Sequenced: peripheral blood. The receptors originated from a human donor in a cohort sampled during active COVID-19.

V gene TRBV3-1 (or the pseudogene TRBV3-2) combines with J gene TRBJ2-7; TRBD2 might be the D (6 bases). The ends were cut back, 4 bases at V and 1 base at J, with 11 bases in the middle. The length of the CDR3 is 14 residues. The germline gives CDR1 LGHDT, CDR2 YNNKEL (reference sequence). CDR3 in amino acids: CASSRGTASYEQYF. The CDR3 DNA reads as TGTGCCAGCAGCCGCGGGACGGCTTCCTACGAGCAGTACTTC.

This clone was detected once. This chain joins TRBV7-2 and TRBJ2-2; 7 nucleotides agree with TRBD2. CDR3 length: 14 residues. J was trimmed by 11 bases and V by 5 bases; bases with no gene match: 11. Germline V gene lookup returns CDR1 SGHTA and CDR2 FQGNSA. CDR3 sequence (DNA): TGTGCCAGCAGCCCCTGGGGAGGGCGCGACGAGCTGTTTTTT. Amino acid sequence: CASSPWGGRDELFF.

V is TRBV4-1 and J is TRBJ2-5, with 7 bases identical to TRBD1. The germline V gene encodes CDR1 MGHRA and CDR2 YSYEKL. V shed 0 bases and J 2 bases; nucleotides not matched to a gene: 12. The CDR3 is 18 residues long. Here the CDR3 reads CASSQDQAPLRGQETQYF. CDR3 nucleotides: TGCGCCAGCAGCCAAGATCAGGCCCCACTCAGGGGGCAAGAGACCCAGTACTTC.

This clone was recorded once. The chain combines TRBV6-5 with TRBJ2-7; 11 nucleotides agree with TRBD2. Per the germline V gene, CDR1 is MNHEY and CDR2 is SVGAGI. The CDR3 has 15 residues. V trimming: 6 bases; J trimming: 6 bases; junction bases outside the gene matches: 10. The CDR3 sequence: CASRASGGTIAEQYF. In nucleotides, the CDR3 is TGTGCCAGCAGGGCTAGCGGGGGGACGATTGCCGAGCAGTACTTC.

This clone was seen more than once but under ten times. The CDR3 DNA reads TGTGCCAGCAGTGCTCCGGACTACTACGAGCAGTACTTC. The encoded protein is CASSAPDYYEQYF. The gene calls are TRBV2 and TRBJ2-7; weak D call: TRBD2 (6 bases). The CDR3 sequence is 13 residues long. Trimming left V 4 bases short and J 3 bases short, with 10 bases between. Germline CDR1 is SNHLY and CDR2 is FYNNEI. Looking up the rest from reference TRBV2 and TRBJ2-7 gives the full variable domain: EPEVTQTPSHQVTQMGQEVILRCVPISNHLYFYWYRQILGQKVEFLVSFYNNEISEKSEIFDDQFSVERPDGSNFTLKIRSTKLEDSAMYFCASSAPDYYEQYFGPGTRLTVT.

CDR3 protein: CASSLTGSTEAFF. Here the CDR3 DNA reads TGTGCCAGCAGCTTGACAGGGAGTACTGAAGCTTTCTTT. V and J are TRBV7-2 and TRBJ1-1, with TRBD1 identical over 7 bases. This CDR3 spans 13 amino acids. Germline V gene lookup returns CDR1 SGHTA and CDR2 FQGNSA. V lost 3 bases to trimming and J lost 5 bases; unmatched junction nucleotides: 3.

The gene calls are TRBV5-1 and TRBJ2-3, with 7 bases matching TRBD1. Germline V gene data show CDR1 as SGHRS and CDR2 as YFSETQ. The CDR3 is 14 amino acids. V was pared by 3 bases and J by 4 bases, with 5 bases of the junction left unmatched. The DNA of the CDR3 is TGCGCCAGCAGCTCTGGACAGGAGGCAGATACGCAGTATTTT. This gives the protein CASSSGQEADTQYF.

This clone has just a few counts. The V and J genes are TRBV5-1 and TRBJ2-3; D might be TRBD2 (6 bases). This CDR3 is 15 amino acids long. The V gene lost 4 bases and the J gene lost 3 bases, with 15 bases spanning the gap. Germline V CDR1 and CDR2: SGHRS, YFSETQ. CDR3 in DNA: TGCGCCAGCAGCCCTGGGGGGAAATCGACAGATACGCAGTATTTT. Translating gives CASSPGGKSTDTQYF.

The V gene is TRBV7-2, the J gene TRBJ2-1; 7 bases line up with TRBD2. Germline-derived CDR1 and CDR2 are SGHTA and FQGNSA. The ends lost 2 bases at V and 5 bases at J; junction bases unmatched: 9. The CDR3 covers 16 residues. CDR3 region: CASSLSASGLNNEQFF. CDR3 coding DNA: TGTGCCAGCAGCTTATCGGCTAGCGGCCTAAACAATGAGCAGTTCTTC.

This clone is a singleton in its sample. V gene TRBV6-4 combines with J gene TRBJ2-1, with 7 positions matching TRBD1. Germline-derived CDR1 and CDR2 are MRHNA and SNTAGT. The J segment lost 0 bases and the V segment lost 6 bases, leaving 5 bases of the junction unmatched. This CDR3 spans 15 amino acids. CDR3 coding DNA: TGTGCCAGCAGCCGGGACAGTAGCTCCTACAATGAGCAGTTCTTC. Translation: CASSRDSSSYNEQFF.

The gene calls are TRBV18 and TRBJ2-1; TRBD1 matches at 9 bases. The germline CDR1 and CDR2 sequences are KGHSH and LQKENI. Trimming at V came to 4 bases and at J to 6 bases, leaving 7 bases not matched to a gene. The CDR3 loop spans 15 amino acids. In nucleotides, the CDR3 is TGTGCCAGCTCACTCGGGACAGGGTTGGGCAATGAGCAGTTCTTC. As protein: CASSLGTGLGNEQFF. The whole variable domain, filled in from reference TRBV18 and TRBJ2-1, reads NAGVMQNPRHLVRRRGQEARLRCSPMKGHSHVYWYRQLPEEGLKFMVYLQKENIIDESGMPKERFSAEFPKEGPSILRIQQVVRGDSAAYFCASSLGTGLGNEQFFGPGTRLTVL.

The J gene is TRBJ1-1, the V gene TRBV2; no clear D gene. Germline V gene data show CDR1 as SNHLY and CDR2 as FYNNEI. The CDR3 has 14 amino acids. The V gene lost 4 bases and the J gene lost 1 base, with 10 bases spanning the gap. CDR3 coding DNA: TGTGCCAGCAGTGGATCACTTCAGAACACTGAAGCTTTCTTT. It specifies CASSGSLQNTEAFF.

The chain employs TRBV19 and TRBJ1-2, with TRBD1 matching 10 bases. CDR1 is LNHDA, CDR2 SQIVND, per germline (reference sequence). CDR3 length: 13 amino acids. With V trimmed by 8 bases and J by 8 bases, 8 bases remained unmatched. The CDR3 loop is CASLPTGGKGYTF. The DNA for the CDR3 is TGTGCCAGTCTACCGACAGGGGGCAAGGGCTACACCTTC. The whole variable domain, remainder taken from reference TRBV19 and TRBJ1-2, is DGGITQSPKYLFRKEGQNVTLSCEQNLNHDAMYWYRQDPGQGLRLIYYSQIVNDFQKGDIAEGYSVSREKKESFPLTVTSAQKNPTAFYLCASLPTGGKGYTFGSGTRLTVV.

This clone was detected once. This chain links TRBV19 with TRBJ2-1; D is perhaps TRBD1 (5 bases). CDR3 length: 12 residues. Germline CDR1 is LNHDA and CDR2 is SQIVND (reference sequence). Trimming shortened V by 4 bases and J by 14 bases, and 15 bases separated the two germline ends. CDR3 coding DNA: TGTGCCAGTAGTACCCCCCGGGCCAGGGAGTTCTTC. It specifies CASSTPRAREFF. Supplemented by reference TRBV19 and TRBJ2-1, the full variable domain reads DGGITQSPKYLFRKEGQNVTLSCEQNLNHDAMYWYRQDPGQGLRLIYYSQIVNDFQKGDIAEGYSVSREKKESFPLTVTSAQKNPTAFYLCASSTPRAREFFGPGTRLTVL.

This clone occurred once. This chain uses TRBV27 with TRBJ1-2, with unresolved D. The CDR3 is made up of 14 amino acids. Germline CDR1 MNHEY, CDR2 SMNVEV (reference sequence). Trimming removed 4 bases from V and 5 bases from J, with 14 bases in between. CDR3 nucleotides: TGTGCCAGCAGTTCTCCCCCCGGGGTATATGGCTACACCTTC. This gives the protein CASSSPPGVYGYTF.

This rearrangement joins TRBV5-1 to TRBJ1-2; 8 bases match TRBD1. This CDR3 comprises 11 residues. V was clipped by 1 base and J by 14 bases; unmatched bases: 4. Per the germline V gene, CDR1 is SGHRS and CDR2 is YFSETQ. The CDR3 bases are TGCGCCAGCAGCTTGAAGGGACAGGAGACCTTC. Translated: CASSLKGQETF.